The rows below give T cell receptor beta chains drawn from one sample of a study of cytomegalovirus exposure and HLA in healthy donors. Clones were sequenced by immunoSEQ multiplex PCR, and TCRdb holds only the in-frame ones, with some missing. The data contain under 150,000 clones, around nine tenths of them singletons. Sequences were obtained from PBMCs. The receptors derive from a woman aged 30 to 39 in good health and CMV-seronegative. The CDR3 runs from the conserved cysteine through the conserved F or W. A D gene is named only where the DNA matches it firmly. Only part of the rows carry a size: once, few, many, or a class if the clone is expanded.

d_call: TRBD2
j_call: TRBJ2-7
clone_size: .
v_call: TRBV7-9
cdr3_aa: CASSLVREGGEQYF
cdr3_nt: TGTGCCAGCAGCTTAGTACGGGAGGGCGGTGAGCAGTACTTC

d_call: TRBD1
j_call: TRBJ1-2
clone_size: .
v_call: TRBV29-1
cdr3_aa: CSAPEGQGMGIGGYTF
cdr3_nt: TGCAGCGCCCCTGAGGGACAGGGGATGGGGATTGGTGGCTACACCTTC

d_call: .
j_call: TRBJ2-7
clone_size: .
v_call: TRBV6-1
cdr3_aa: CASGDASSYEQYF
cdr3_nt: TGTGCCAGCGGTGACGCGAGCTCCTACGAGCAGTACTTC

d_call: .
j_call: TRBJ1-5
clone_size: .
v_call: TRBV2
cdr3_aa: CAPYGGARSQPQHF
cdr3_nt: TGTGCCCCCTATGGGGGGGCCAGGAGTCAGCCCCAGCATTTT

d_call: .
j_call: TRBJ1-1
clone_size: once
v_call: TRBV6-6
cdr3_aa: CASSHGGFPTEAFF
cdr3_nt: TGTGCCAGCAGCCATGGGGGGTTTCCCACTGAAGCTTTCTTT

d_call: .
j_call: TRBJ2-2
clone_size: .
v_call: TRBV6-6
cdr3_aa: CASNAAGTGELFF
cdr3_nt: TGTGCCAGCAACGCGGCGGGCACCGGGGAGCTGTTTTTT

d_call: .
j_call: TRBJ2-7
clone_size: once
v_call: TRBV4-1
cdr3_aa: CASSQGGNQYF
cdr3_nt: TGCGCCAGCAGCCAAGGAGGAAACCAGTACTTC

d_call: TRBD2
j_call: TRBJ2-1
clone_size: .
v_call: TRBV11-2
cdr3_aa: CASSSLSSLARNEQFF
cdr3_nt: TGTGCCAGCAGCTCTCTTTCGTCACTAGCGAGGAATGAGCAGTTCTTC

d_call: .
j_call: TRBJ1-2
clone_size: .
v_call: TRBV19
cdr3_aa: CASSMALFRRVPINYGYTF
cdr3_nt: TGTGCCAGTAGTATGGCACTATTCCGGAGGGTCCCGATCAACTATGGCTACACCTTC

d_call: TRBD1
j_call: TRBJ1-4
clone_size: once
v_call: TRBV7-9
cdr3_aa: CASSGGNRGTEKLFF
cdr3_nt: TGTGCCAGCAGCGGGGGGAACAGGGGGACTGAAAAACTGTTTTTT

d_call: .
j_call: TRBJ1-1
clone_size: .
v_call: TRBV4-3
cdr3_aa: CASSQGSEAFF
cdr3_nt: TGCGCCAGCAGCCAAGGGAGTGAAGCTTTCTTT

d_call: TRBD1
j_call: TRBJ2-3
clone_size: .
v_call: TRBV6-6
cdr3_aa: CASREQGATDTQYF
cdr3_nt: TGTGCCAGCAGAGAACAGGGGGCCACAGATACGCAGTATTTT

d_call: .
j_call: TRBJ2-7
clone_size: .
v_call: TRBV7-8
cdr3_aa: CASSTGTDSYEQYF
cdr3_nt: TGTGCCAGCAGCACCGGGACTGACTCCTACGAGCAGTACTTC

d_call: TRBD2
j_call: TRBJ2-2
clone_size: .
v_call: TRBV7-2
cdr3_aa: CATQTTSGRDTGELFF
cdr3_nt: TGTGCCACCCAAACTACTAGCGGGAGAGACACCGGGGAGCTGTTTTTT

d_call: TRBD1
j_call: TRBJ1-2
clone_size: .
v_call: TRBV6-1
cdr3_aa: CASSEGTGTGYYGYTF
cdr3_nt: TGTGCCAGCAGTGAGGGGACAGGGACAGGATACTATGGCTACACCTTC

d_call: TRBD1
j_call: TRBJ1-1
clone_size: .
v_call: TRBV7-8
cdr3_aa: CASSFGQVRNTEAFF
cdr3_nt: TGTGCCAGCAGCTTTGGACAGGTCCGGAACACTGAAGCTTTCTTT

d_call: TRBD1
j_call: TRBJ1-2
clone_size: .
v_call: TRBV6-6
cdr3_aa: CASSYNDRTGGYTF
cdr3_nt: TGTGCCAGCAGTTACAATGACAGGACAGGTGGCTACACCTTC

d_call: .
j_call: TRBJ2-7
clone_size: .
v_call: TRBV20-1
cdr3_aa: CSAYRNYEQYF
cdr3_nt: TGCAGTGCCTATCGAAACTACGAGCAGTACTTC

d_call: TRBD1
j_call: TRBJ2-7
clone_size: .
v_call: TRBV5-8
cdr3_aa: CASRTWRQGTYEQYF
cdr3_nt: TGTGCCAGCCGGACCTGGAGACAGGGTACCTACGAGCAGTACTTC

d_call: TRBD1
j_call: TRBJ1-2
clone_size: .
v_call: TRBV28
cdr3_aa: CASSLVRGYYGYTF
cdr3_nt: TGTGCCAGCAGTTTGGTCAGGGGGTACTATGGCTACACCTTC

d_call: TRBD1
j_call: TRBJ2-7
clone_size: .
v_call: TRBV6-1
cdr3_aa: CASIGDRAIYEQYF
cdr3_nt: TGTGCCAGCATAGGGGACAGGGCCATTTACGAGCAGTACTTC

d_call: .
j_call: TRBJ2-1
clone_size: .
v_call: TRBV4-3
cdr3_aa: CASSQEVSAYNEQFF
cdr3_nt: TGCGCCAGCAGCCAAGAGGTTAGCGCATACAATGAGCAGTTCTTC

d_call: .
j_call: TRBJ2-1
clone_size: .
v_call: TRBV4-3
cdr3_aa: CASSQEAPAVSYNEQFF
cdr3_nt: TGCGCCAGCAGCCAAGAGGCCCCGGCGGTCTCCTACAATGAGCAGTTCTTC

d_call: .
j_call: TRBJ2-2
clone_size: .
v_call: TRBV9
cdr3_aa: CASSTASRGNTGELFF
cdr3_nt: TGTGCCAGCAGCACGGCCTCCAGGGGCAACACCGGGGAGCTGTTTTTT

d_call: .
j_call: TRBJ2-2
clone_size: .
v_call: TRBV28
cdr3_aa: CASSLPSTGYGELFF
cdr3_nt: TGTGCCAGCAGTTTGCCCAGCACCGGGTACGGGGAGCTGTTTTTT

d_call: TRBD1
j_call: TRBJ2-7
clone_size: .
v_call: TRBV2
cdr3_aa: CASSKDRVESYEQYF
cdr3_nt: TGTGCCAGCAGTAAGGACAGGGTAGAGAGCTACGAGCAGTACTTC

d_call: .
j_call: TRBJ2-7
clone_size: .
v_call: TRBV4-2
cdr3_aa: CASSQDRISYEQYF
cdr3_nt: TGTGCCAGCAGCCAAGACAGGATATCCTACGAGCAGTACTTC

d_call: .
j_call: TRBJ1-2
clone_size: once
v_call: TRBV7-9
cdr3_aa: CASSLAAGAHGYGYTF
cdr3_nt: TGTGCCAGCAGCTTAGCGGCGGGGGCGCATGGCTATGGCTACACCTTC

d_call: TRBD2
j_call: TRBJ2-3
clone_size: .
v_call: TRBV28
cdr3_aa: CASSSPGLAGGSDTQYF
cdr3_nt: TGTGCCAGCAGTTCACCCGGACTAGCGGGAGGATCGGATACGCAGTATTTT

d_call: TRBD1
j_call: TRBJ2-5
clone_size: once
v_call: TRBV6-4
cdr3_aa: CASARGRGETQYF
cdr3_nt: TGTGCCAGCGCCAGGGGGCGCGGGGAGACCCAGTACTTC

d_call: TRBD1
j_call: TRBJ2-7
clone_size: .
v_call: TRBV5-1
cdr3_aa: CASSLGDRGPSYEQYF
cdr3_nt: TGCGCCAGCAGCTTGGGGGACAGGGGGCCCTCCTACGAGCAGTACTTC

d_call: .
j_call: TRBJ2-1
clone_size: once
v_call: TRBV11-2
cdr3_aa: CASSLGRSSYNEQFF
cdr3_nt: TGTGCCAGCAGCTTAGGACGGAGCTCCTACAATGAGCAGTTCTTC

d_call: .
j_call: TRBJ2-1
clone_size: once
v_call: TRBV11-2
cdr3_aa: CASSLGRSNYRDEQFF
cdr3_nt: TGTGCCAGCAGCTTAGGAAGGTCAAATTACCGGGATGAGCAGTTCTTC

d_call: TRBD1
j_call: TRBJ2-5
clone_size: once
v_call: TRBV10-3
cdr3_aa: CATRGDRGRGAQTQYF
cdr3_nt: TGTGCCACTAGGGGGGACAGGGGGCGCGGAGCCCAGACCCAGTACTTC

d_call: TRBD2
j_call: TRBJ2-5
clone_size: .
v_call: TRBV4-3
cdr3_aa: CASSQGGRGTALRETQYF
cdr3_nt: TGCGCCAGCAGCCAAGGCGGGAGGGGGACAGCCCTGCGAGAGACCCAGTACTTC

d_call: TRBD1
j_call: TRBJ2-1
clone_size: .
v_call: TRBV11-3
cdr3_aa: CASSTRDRGWDEQFF
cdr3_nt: TGTGCCAGCAGCACCCGGGACAGGGGTTGGGATGAGCAGTTCTTC

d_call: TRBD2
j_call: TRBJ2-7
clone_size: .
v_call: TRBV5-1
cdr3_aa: CASSSGLAGSYEQYF
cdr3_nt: TGCGCCAGCAGCTCAGGACTAGCGGGAAGCTACGAGCAGTACTTC

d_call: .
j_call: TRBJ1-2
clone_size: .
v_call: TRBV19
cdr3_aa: CASSTTTRTIPGYTF
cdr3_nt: TGTGCCAGTAGTACCACCACGAGAACGATTCCAGGCTACACCTTC

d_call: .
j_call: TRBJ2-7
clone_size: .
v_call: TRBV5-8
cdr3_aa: CASSLGQAPYEQYF
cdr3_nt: TGTGCCAGCAGCTTGGGGCAGGCGCCCTACGAGCAGTACTTC

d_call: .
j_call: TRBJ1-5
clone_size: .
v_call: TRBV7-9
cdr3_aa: CASSLELSNQPQHF
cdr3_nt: TGTGCCAGCAGCTTAGAACTTAGCAATCAGCCCCAGCATTTT

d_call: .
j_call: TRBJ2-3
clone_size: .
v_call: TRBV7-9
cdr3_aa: CASSPYMGEVTDTQYF
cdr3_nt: TGTGCCAGCAGCCCTTATATGGGAGAGGTGACAGATACGCAGTATTTT

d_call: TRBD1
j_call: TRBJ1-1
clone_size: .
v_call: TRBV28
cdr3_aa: CASSPTGLENTEAFF
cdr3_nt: TGTGCCAGCAGTCCGACAGGGTTGGAGAACACTGAAGCTTTCTTT

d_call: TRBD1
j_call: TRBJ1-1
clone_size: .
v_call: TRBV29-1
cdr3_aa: CSVGQGGNTEAFF
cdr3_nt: TGCAGCGTAGGGCAGGGGGGGAACACTGAAGCTTTCTTT

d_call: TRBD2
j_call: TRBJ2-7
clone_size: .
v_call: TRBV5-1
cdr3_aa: CASSLGLAGLSYEQYF
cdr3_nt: TGCGCCAGCAGCTTGGGACTAGCGGGACTCTCCTACGAGCAGTACTTC

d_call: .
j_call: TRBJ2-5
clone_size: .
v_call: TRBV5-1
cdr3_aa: CASSLMPEETQYF
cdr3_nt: TGCGCCAGCAGCTTGATGCCCGAGGAGACCCAGTACTTC

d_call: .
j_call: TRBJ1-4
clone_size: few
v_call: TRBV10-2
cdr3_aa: CASRSRGTNEKLFF
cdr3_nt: TGCGCCAGCAGATCTAGAGGAACTAATGAAAAACTGTTTTTT

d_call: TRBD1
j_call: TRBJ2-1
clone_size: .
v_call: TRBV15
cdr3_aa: CATSREDRHNEQFF
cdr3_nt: TGTGCCACCAGCAGGGAGGACAGGCACAATGAGCAGTTCTTC

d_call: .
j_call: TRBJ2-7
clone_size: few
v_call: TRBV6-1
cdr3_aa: CASSHSSEQYF
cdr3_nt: TGTGCCAGCAGTCACAGTTCCGAGCAGTACTTC

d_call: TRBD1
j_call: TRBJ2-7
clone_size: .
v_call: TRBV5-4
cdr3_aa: CASSMTGRSYEQYF
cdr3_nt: TGTGCCAGCAGCATGACAGGGAGATCCTACGAGCAGTACTTC

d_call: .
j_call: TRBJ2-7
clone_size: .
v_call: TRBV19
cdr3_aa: CASSMGTPSYEQYF
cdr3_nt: TGTGCCAGTAGTATGGGGACACCCTCCTACGAGCAGTACTTC

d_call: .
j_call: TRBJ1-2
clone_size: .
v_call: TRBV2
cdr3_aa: CASSDVDSPIYGYTF
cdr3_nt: TGTGCCAGCAGTGATGTGGACAGCCCCATATATGGCTACACCTTC